The 3 T cell receptor beta chains presented below share a single source sample, sequenced in a study of vaccination effects on CD4 cells after COVID-19. These TCRs' antigens remain unknown. Using viral peptide pools, the ViraFEST assay grew out antigen-specific CD4+ T cells prior to sequencing. Isolating CD4+ T cells followed ten to eleven days of culture. Prior SARS-CoV-2 infection was absent in the vaccine recipients, as shown by negative nucleocapsid antibodies. Data came from immunoSEQ multiplex PCR; TCRdb stores just in-frame clones and leaves some out. The data show roughly 30,000 clones, around 78% seen once. The sample in question was CD4+ T cells from PBMCs cultured with HCoV-OC43 spike peptides, obtained before COVID-19 vaccination. Subset indicated: HCoV-OC43 spike overlapping peptide pool stimulation. The receptors derive from a human donor who received a COVID-19 vaccine.

The rearrangement links TRBV2 to TRBJ1-2, with D possibly matching TRBD1 (5 bases). The germline V gene encodes CDR1 SNHLY and CDR2 FYNNEI. V lost 8 bases and J lost 4, with 11 bases in between. The CDR3 is 12 residues long. The CDR3 DNA follows: TGTGCCAGCGGGACCGCTTCCTATGGCTACACCTTC. Its translation is CASGTASYGYTF.

The rearrangement links TRBV28 to TRBJ1-5, with 10 bases aligning to TRBD1. V dropped 5 bases and J dropped 4; count of bases not matched to a gene: 5. Germline V gene lookup returns CDR1 MDHEN and CDR2 SYDVKM. The CDR3 extends over 15 amino acids. The CDR3 DNA follows: TGTGCCAGCAGTCCCGGACAGGGGGTAAATCAGCCCCAGCATTTT. Its translation: CASSPGQGVNQPQHF.

The V call is TRBV28, the J call TRBJ2-7; TRBD2 agrees at 14 bases. With V trimmed by 4 bases and J by 6 bases, 11 bases remained unmatched. Germline V gene sequence: CDR1 MDHEN, CDR2 SYDVKM. This CDR3 comprises 17 residues. CDR3 sequence (DNA): TGTGCCAGCAGTTCGGGGGGTCCGGGACTAGCGGGAGCCGAGCAGTACTTC. Amino acid sequence: CASSSGGPGLAGAEQYF.